Given below is one TCR beta chain in context. The data were obtained in a study of blood T cell repertoires in COVID-19. Study in general: Some COVID-19 samples were acute and others convalescent; all came from the United States, Italy and Spain. Nucleic acid was either cDNA or gDNA, and it came from T cells, B-cell-depleted T cells, or PBMCs.

Authors' methods: Reference gene primer amplification gave nucleated cell count estimates. Profiled with immunoSEQ multiplex PCR; TCRdb holds only in-frame clones, not every one. Clone size and V and J calls were adopted from that table, with D and trimming inferred from the DNA. The sample holds about 51,000 clones, around 90% seen once. Germline V CDR1 and CDR2: SGHTA, FQGNSA. The CDR3 is 12 residues long. V was trimmed by 5 bases and J by 2 bases, leaving 7 bases between them. The sample consisted of peripheral blood. The V call is TRBV7-2, the J call TRBJ2-7; D gene unclear. This sequence was found in a middle-aged man with acute or convalescent COVID-19. CDR3 in amino acids: CASSEDTYEQYF. The CDR3 DNA reads as TGTGCCAGCAGCGAAGACACCTACGAGCAGTACTTC.